This T cell receptor (beta chain) was recovered during a study of T cells in Graves' hyperthyroidism and ophthalmopathy. The study, taken as a whole, reports: Separating ophthalmopathy from stable hyperthyroidism was achieved by a 13 V-J model.

Subjects aged 18 to 65 presented with newly diagnosed hyperthyroidism of less than 2 months' duration. Patients with uncontrolled infections, other autoimmune diseases, pregnancy or lactation were excluded. Source material for PBMCs was around 10 ml fresh peripheral blood. Authors of the study amplified TCR beta CDR3 regions from RNA transcripts. The TCR CDR3 first-round RT-PCR relied on the HTBI primer set. TCRdb ran MiXCR on the multiplex PCR reads and lists one entry per CDR3 protein. Among 450,000 to 650,000 distinct CDR3 sequences listed, 20% to 25% were seen once. In its sample, this clonotype was seen many times. Its cognate antigen is unknown. This CDR3 spans 12 amino acids. Trimming removed 2 bases at V and 6 bases at J, with 5 bases between. CDR1 is MDHEN, CDR2 SYDVKM, per germline.

This TCR came from a young man with Graves' hyperthyroidism. The chain has TRBV28 and TRBJ2-4; D gene ambiguous. Sequencing input: blood. CDR3 amino acids: CASSLEGNIQYF. The CDR3 nucleotides are TGTGCCAGCAGTTTAGAAGGAAACATTCAGTACTTC.